This TCR beta chain was observed in a study of blood T cell repertoires in COVID-19. Study-level background: Researchers got acute and convalescent COVID-19 samples from the United States, Italy and Spain. T cells, B-cell-depleted T cells, or PBMCs supplied cDNA or gDNA.

This clone was seen a few times. This CDR3 contains 13 residues. Germline CDR1 is KGHDR and CDR2 is SFDVKD. Trimming left V 6 bases short and J 4 bases short, with 8 bases between. In the authors' workflow: Estimated nucleated cell counts came from reference gene primer amplification. TCRdb keeps only in-frame clones here, not all; method: immunoSEQ multiplex PCR. D and trimming were read from the DNA, whereas the V and J calls and clone size are those reported in that table. The sample holds some 150,000 clones; 82% are singletons and the top ten take roughly 8.1%. This TCR was recovered from a woman between 70 and 85 years old with acute or convalescent COVID-19. The chain has TRBV24-1 and TRBJ2-2; D unclear. Sample: peripheral blood. For the CDR3, the DNA is TGTGCCACCAGTACCCCTACCACCGGGGAGCTGTTTTTT. Its protein is CATSTPTTGELFF.